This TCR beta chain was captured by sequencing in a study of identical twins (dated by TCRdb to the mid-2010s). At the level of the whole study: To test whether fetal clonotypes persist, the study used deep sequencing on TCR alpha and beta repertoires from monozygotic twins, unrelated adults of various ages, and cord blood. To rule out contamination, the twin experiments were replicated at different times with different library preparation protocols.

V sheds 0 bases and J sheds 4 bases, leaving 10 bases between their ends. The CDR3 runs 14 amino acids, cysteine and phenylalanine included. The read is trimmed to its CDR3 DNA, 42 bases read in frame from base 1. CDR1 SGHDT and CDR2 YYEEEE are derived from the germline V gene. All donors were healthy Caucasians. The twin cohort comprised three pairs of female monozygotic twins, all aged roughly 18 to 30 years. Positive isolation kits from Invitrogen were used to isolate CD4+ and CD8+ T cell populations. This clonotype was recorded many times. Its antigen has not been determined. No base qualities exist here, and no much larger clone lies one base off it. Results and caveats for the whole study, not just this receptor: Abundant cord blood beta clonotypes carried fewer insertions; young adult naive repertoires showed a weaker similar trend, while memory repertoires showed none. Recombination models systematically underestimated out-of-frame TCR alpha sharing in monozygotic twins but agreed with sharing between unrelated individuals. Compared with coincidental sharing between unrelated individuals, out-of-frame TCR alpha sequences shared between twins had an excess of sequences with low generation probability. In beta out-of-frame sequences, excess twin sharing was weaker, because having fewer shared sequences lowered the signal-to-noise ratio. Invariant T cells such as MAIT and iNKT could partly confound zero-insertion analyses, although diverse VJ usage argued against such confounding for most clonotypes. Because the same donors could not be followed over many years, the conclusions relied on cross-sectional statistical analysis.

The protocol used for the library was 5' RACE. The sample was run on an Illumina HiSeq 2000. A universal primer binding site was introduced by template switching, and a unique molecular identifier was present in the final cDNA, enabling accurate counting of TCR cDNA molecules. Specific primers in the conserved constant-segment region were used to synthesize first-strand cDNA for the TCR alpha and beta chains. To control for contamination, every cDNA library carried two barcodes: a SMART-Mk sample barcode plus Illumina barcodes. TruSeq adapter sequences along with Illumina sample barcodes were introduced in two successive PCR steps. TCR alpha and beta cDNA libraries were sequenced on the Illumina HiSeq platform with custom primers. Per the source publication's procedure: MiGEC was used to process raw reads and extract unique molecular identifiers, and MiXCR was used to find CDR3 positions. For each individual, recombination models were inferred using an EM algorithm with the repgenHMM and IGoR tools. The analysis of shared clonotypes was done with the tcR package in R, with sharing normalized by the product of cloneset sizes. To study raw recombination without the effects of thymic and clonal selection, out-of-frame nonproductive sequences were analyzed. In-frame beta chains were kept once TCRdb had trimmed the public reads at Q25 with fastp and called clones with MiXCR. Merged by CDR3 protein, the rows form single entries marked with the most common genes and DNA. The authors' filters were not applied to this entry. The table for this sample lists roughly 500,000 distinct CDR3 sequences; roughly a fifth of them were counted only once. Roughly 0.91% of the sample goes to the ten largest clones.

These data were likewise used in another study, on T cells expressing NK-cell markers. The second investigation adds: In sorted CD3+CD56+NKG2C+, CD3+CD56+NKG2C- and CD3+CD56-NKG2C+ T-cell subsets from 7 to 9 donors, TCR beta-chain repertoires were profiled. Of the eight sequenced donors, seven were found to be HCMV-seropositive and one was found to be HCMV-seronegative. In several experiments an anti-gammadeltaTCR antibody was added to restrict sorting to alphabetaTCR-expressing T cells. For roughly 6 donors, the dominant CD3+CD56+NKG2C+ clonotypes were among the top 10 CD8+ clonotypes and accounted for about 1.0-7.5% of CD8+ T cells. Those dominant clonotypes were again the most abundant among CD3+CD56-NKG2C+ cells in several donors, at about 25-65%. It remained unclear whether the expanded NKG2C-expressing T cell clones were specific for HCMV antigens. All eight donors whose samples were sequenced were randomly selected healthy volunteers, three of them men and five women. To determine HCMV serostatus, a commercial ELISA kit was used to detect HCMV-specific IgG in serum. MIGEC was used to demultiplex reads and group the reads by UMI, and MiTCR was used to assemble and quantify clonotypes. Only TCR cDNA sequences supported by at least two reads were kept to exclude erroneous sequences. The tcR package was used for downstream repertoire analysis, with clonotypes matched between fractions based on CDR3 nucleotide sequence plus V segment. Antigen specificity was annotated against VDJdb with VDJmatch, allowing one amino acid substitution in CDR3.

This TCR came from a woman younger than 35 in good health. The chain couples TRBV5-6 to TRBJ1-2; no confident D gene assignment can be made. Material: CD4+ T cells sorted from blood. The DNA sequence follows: TGTGCCAGCAGCTTGGCCCGGTATACCTATGGCTACACCTTC. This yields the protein CASSLARYTYGYTF.